Listed below are T cell receptor beta chains from one sample, sequenced in a study of Tregs in tolerant kidney transplant recipients. Clones were read by immunoSEQ multiplex PCR, and TCRdb kept only the in-frame ones, dropping some. The table includes around 75,000 clones, around nine tenths detected once. The sample in question was CD4+ T cells from blood, obtained before the transplant. The receptors here all came from a human donor who received a combined kidney and bone marrow transplant. Each CDR3 is given without its conserved first and last residue. Clone size is shown for a subset of rows, as once, few, many or a class of expanded clone.

v_gene: TRBV7-9
abundance: .
j_gene: TRBJ2-7
CDR3aa: ASSSARGESVAEQY

v_gene: TRBV6-6
abundance: .
j_gene: TRBJ1-1
CDR3aa: ASSFRQTNTEAF

v_gene: TRBV30
abundance: .
j_gene: TRBJ2-5
CDR3aa: AWSVDGETQY

v_gene: TRBV4-2
abundance: once
j_gene: TRBJ1-5
CDR3aa: ASSQVRSNQPQH

v_gene: TRBV5-6
abundance: .
j_gene: TRBJ2-7
CDR3aa: ASRMRDSSYEQY

v_gene: TRBV19
abundance: .
j_gene: TRBJ2-5
CDR3aa: ASSTGFQETQY

v_gene: TRBV5-4
abundance: .
j_gene: TRBJ1-1
CDR3aa: ASSQTGLDEAF

v_gene: TRBV11-1
abundance: .
j_gene: TRBJ2-7
CDR3aa: ASSLAEDYEQY

v_gene: TRBV6-5
abundance: .
j_gene: TRBJ1-4
CDR3aa: ASRSDRGLEKLF

v_gene: TRBV28
abundance: .
j_gene: TRBJ1-5
CDR3aa: ATQRDSLNQPQH

v_gene: TRBV5-1
abundance: .
j_gene: TRBJ2-6
CDR3aa: ASSWNPGDSSGANVLT

v_gene: TRBV7-9
abundance: .
j_gene: TRBJ1-2
CDR3aa: ASSLSTGDGYT

v_gene: TRBV5-1
abundance: .
j_gene: TRBJ2-5
CDR3aa: ASSSQVGGRQETQY

v_gene: TRBV5-1
abundance: .
j_gene: TRBJ2-2
CDR3aa: ASSSFSGLAAGAVTGELF

v_gene: TRBV5-4
abundance: .
j_gene: TRBJ2-5
CDR3aa: ASTTGLAGVKTQY

v_gene: TRBV25-1
abundance: .
j_gene: TRBJ2-6
CDR3aa: ASSETGGTGANVLT

v_gene: TRBV10-3
abundance: once
j_gene: TRBJ2-5
CDR3aa: AISPGTAAQETQY

v_gene: TRBV29-1
abundance: .
j_gene: TRBJ2-7
CDR3aa: SVGESYEQY

v_gene: TRBV28
abundance: .
j_gene: TRBJ2-7
CDR3aa: ASSSAGGPYEQY

v_gene: TRBV28
abundance: .
j_gene: TRBJ2-2
CDR3aa: ASNPGLAGVVDTGELF

v_gene: TRBV28
abundance: few
j_gene: TRBJ2-7
CDR3aa: ASSSPGAGDYEQY

v_gene: TRBV6-1
abundance: .
j_gene: TRBJ2-1
CDR3aa: ASSQTGGAYNEQF

v_gene: TRBV18
abundance: .
j_gene: TRBJ2-7
CDR3aa: ASSPPGLSAYEQY

v_gene: TRBV7-9
abundance: .
j_gene: TRBJ2-7
CDR3aa: ASSLEQGAVNEQY